This TCR beta chain is from a study of T-cell reconstitution after alpha-beta-depleted transplantation in children. This CDR3 comprises 15 residues. Germline V gene lookup returns CDR1 KGHDR and CDR2 SFDVKD. The ends were cut back, 7 bases at V and 2 bases at J, with 15 bases in the middle. Note on this clonotype: Its matching antigen is unknown.

Study-level results: High day-60 TCRbeta diversity in some patients came from surviving recipient T cells and thymic progenitors. In patients about two months after transplant, alpha-beta T cells reportedly arose from several hundred expanded graft clones. Newly produced T cells mostly accounted for T-cell counts and diversity one year post-transplant.

Unique molecular identifiers were used to barcode this TCRbeta library. One entry per CDR3 protein results from TCRdb running MiXCR on the PCR reads. The data hold roughly 400,000 distinct CDR3 sequences, with 43% observed a single time. The sequence came from a girl aged 2-9 years with aplastic anemia, due to receive a stem cell transplant. J is TRBJ2-3 and V is TRBV24-1; D possibly corresponds to TRBD1 (6 bases). Source: PBMCs, taken before TCRalphabeta/CD19-depleted stem cell transplant. For the CDR3, the DNA is TGTGCCACCAGGGACGGGACAACAAACACAGATACGCAGTATTTT. It translates to CATRDGTTNTDTQYF.